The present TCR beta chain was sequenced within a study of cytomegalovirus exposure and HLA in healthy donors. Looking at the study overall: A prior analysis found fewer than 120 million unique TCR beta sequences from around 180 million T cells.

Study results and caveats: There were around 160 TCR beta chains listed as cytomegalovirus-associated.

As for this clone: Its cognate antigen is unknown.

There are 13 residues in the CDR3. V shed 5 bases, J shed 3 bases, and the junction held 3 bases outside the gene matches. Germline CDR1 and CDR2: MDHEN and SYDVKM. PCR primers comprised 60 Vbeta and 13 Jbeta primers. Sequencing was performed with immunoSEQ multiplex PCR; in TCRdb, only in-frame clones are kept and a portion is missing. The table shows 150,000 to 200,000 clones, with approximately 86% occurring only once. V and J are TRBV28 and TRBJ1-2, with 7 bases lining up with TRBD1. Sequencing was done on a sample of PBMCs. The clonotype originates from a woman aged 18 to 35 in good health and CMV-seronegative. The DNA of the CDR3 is TGTGCCAGCAGTATGGGACAGCACTATGGCTACACCTTC. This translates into CASSMGQHYGYTF.